This T cell receptor (beta chain) comes out of a study of response to subunit inactivated influenza vaccine. About this clonotype itself: Its antigen is not identified. At one of its ends the junction is not consistent with the germline gene, which may arise from a read error.

Study results and caveats: Seasonal influenza vaccination, on each occasion, was suggested by the authors to recruit few new T cells.

Germline loops: CDR1 SGHRS, CDR2 YFSETQ. The CDR3 is 14 amino acids. TCRdb reprocessed the RT-PCR reads via MiXCR and lists one record per CDR3 protein. The table includes about 800,000 distinct CDR3 sequences, around 20% detected once. The source material was PBMCs from blood, sampled around 5 days after vaccination. The chain links TRBV5-1 to TRBJ1-4, with D uncertain. The sequence was obtained from a man between 45 and 60 years old who received an inactivated influenza vaccine. In DNA, the CDR3 is TGCGCCGGCAGCGAAGCAGGAACGAATGAAAAACTGTTTTTT. Amino acid sequence: CAGSEAGTNEKLFF.